The next 8 T cell receptor beta chains were all read from a single sample in a study of control samples from healthy donors and cancer patients. Some clones are missing from TCRdb's copy, which holds only in-frame ones; the method was immunoSEQ multiplex PCR. The sample holds 90,000 to 110,000 clones, around 89% seen once. Sequenced: blood. The receptors originated from a woman aged 50 to 60 in good health.

The chain links TRBV6-6 to TRBJ2-1; the match to TRBD2 covers 8 bases. With V trimmed by 5 bases and J by 4 bases, 7 bases remained unmatched. From germline, CDR1 is MNHNY and CDR2 SVGAGI (reference sequence). CDR3 length: 15 residues. The CDR3 protein is CASSLREDQYNEQFF. The CDR3, as DNA: TGTGCCAGCAGTCTGCGGGAGGACCAGTACAATGAGCAGTTCTTC.

The chain couples TRBV20-1 to TRBJ1-5; 7 bases match TRBD1. Germline lookup yields CDR1 DFQATT and CDR2 SNEGSKA (reference sequence). The CDR3 runs 19 residues. V was pared by 3 bases and J by 0 bases, with 17 bases of the junction left unmatched. CDR3 DNA: TGCAGTGCTAGTGCTTTGCACAGGGGAGGGAGATATAGCAATCAGCCCCAGCATTTT. It encodes CSASALHRGGRYSNQPQHF.

The rearrangement joins TRBV19 to TRBJ1-2; 8 bases are shared with TRBD1. Looked up from germline, CDR1 is LNHDA and CDR2 is SQIVND (reference sequence). The CDR3 is 15 residues long. V dropped 4 bases and J dropped 0; count of bases not matched to a gene: 4. In DNA, the CDR3 is TGTGCCAGTAGTACCCCGACAGGGGCTAACTATGGCTACACCTTC. Its protein is CASSTPTGANYGYTF.

J is TRBJ2-3 and V is TRBV5-1; D uncertain. This CDR3 region has 15 residues. CDR1 is SGHRS, CDR2 YFSETQ, per germline. V lost 5 bases and J lost 0, with 13 bases in between. The CDR3 loop reads CASRLAGVSTDTQYF. For the CDR3, the DNA is TGCGCCAGCAGGCTTGCAGGCGTTAGCACAGATACGCAGTATTTT.

The gene calls are TRBV6-6 and TRBJ1-1; no definite D call. Germline assignment: CDR1 MNHNY and CDR2 SVGAGI (reference sequence). V was trimmed by 0 bases and J by 4 bases, leaving 12 bases between them. This CDR3 is built from 15 residues. CDR3 in amino acids: CASSYSIWSGTEAFF. The CDR3 region has the DNA TGTGCCAGCAGTTACTCTATTTGGAGCGGCACTGAAGCTTTCTTT.

This clone was seen just once. The CDR3 nucleotides read TGTGCCAGCAGCCCGGGGGCATTCGGCAATGAGCAGTTCTTC. Translation gives CASSPGAFGNEQFF. The chain joins TRBV9 to TRBJ2-1; D is tentatively TRBD1 or TRBD2 (6 bases each). Trimming cost V 4 bases and J 6 bases, with 14 bases left between them. Germline V CDR1 and CDR2: SGDLS, YYNGEE. CDR3 length: 14 amino acids.

This clone came up once. The rearrangement uses TRBV10-2 and TRBJ1-1; D is uncertain. Germline loops: CDR1 WSHSY, CDR2 SAAADI. The CDR3 runs to 14 residues. Between the trimmed V and J ends, which lost 6 bases and 0 bases, there was a span of 11 bases. The chain's CDR3 is CASSEFGLNTEAFF. As DNA, the CDR3 is TGCGCCAGCAGCGAATTCGGGTTGAACACTGAAGCTTTCTTT.

This clone has a single count. J is TRBJ2-5 and V is TRBV5-4, with a weak D call TRBD1 (6 bases). CDR1 is SGHNT, CDR2 YYREEE, per germline (reference sequence). The CDR3 is 14 residues long. Trimming left V 2 bases short and J 5 bases short, with 13 bases between. In DNA, the CDR3 is TGTGCCAGCAGCTTCCAGGGGTCTGGGGAGACCCAGTACTTC. It specifies CASSFQGSGETQYF.